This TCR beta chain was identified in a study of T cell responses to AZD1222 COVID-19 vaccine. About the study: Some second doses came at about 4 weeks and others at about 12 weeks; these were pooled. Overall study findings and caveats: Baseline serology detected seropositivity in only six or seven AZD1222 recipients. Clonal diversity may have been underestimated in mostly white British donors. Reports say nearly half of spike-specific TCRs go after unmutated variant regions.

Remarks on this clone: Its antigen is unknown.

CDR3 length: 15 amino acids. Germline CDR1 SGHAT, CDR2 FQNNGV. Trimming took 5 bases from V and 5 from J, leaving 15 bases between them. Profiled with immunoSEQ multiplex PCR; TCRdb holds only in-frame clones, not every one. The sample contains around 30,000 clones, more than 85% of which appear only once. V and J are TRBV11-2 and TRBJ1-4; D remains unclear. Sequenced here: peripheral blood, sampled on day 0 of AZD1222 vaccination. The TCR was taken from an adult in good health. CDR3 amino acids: CASSPGFSQNEKLFF. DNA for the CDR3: TGTGCCAGCAGCCCCGGGTTTTCACAGAATGAAAAACTGTTTTTT.